Listed below are T cell receptor beta chains from one sample, sequenced in a study of neurological immune-mediated disorders. Via MiXCR, TCRdb re-called the 5' RACE reads, giving one row per CDR3 protein. Here the sample spans about 31,000 distinct CDR3 sequences, approximately 4% being singletons. The sequenced sample was CD4+ T cells from blood. The receptors derive from a woman aged 40 to 50 in good health. The CDR3 runs from the conserved cysteine through the conserved F or W. Each record gives: J gene, V gene, clone size, D gene, CDR3 protein, CDR3 DNA. The D gene is left open where the match is weak. Not every row has a clone size; where given, it reads once, few, many or a size class.

TRBJ2-1 | TRBV20-1 | many | TRBD2 | CSAPPLAGGFNDEQFF | TGCAGTGCCCCGCCTCTAGCGGGGGGGTTTAACGATGAGCAGTTCTTC
TRBJ2-5 | TRBV12-3/TRBV12-4 | many | TRBD1 | CASSSRGGTGKETQYF | TGTGCCAGCAGTTCCCGAGGCGGGACAGGGAAGGAGACCCAGTACTTC
TRBJ2-1 | TRBV2 | many | TRBD2 | CASATSGEQFF | TGTGCCAGCGCCACTAGCGGTGAGCAGTTCTTC
TRBJ2-7 | TRBV21-1 | many | . | CASSKPDRAYEQYF | TGTGCCAGCAGCAAACCGGACAGAGCCTACGAGCAGTACTTC
TRBJ2-3 | TRBV5-6 | many | TRBD1 | CASSETGLDTQYF | TGTGCCAGCAGCGAGACAGGGTTGGATACGCAGTATTTT
TRBJ2-5 | TRBV20-1 | many | . | CSAVTEIETQYF | TGCAGTGCTGTCACCGAAATAGAGACCCAGTACTTC
TRBJ1-1 | TRBV5-5 | many | TRBD1 | CASSLATGTGLGYTEAFF | TGTGCCAGCAGCTTGGCGACCGGGACAGGGCTAGGGTACACTGAAGCTTTCTTT
TRBJ1-1 | TRBV5-1 | many | TRBD1 | CASSFNRGLNTEAFF | TGCGCCAGCAGCTTTAACAGGGGGCTGAACACTGAAGCTTTCTTT
TRBJ1-5 | TRBV28 | many | . | CATKGGVVEPQHF | TGTGCCACCAAAGGGGGGGTCGTTGAGCCCCAGCATTTT
TRBJ2-1 | TRBV10-2 | many | TRBD2 | CASNAGAQENEQFF | TGCGCCAGCAACGCGGGAGCACAAGAAAATGAGCAGTTCTTC
TRBJ2-4 | TRBV19 | many | TRBD1 | CASSPGTGPKNIQYF | TGTGCCAGTAGTCCCGGGACAGGGCCCAAAAACATTCAGTACTTC
TRBJ1-2 | TRBV29-1 | many | . | CSVGAAGYTF | TGCAGCGTTGGGGCCGCTGGCTACACCTTC
TRBJ2-5 | TRBV5-1 | many | TRBD1 | CASSGSTGMKETQYF | TGCGCCAGCAGCGGGTCGACAGGGATGAAGGAGACCCAGTACTTC
TRBJ1-4 | TRBV27 | many | . | CASSFRPPGGATNEKLFF | TGTGCCAGCAGTTTCCGCCCCCCGGGGGGCGCAACTAATGAAAAACTGTTTTTT
TRBJ2-7 | TRBV27 | many | . | CASSLRVTGTDTYEQYF | TGTGCCAGCAGTCTAAGGGTAACCGGGACTGACACCTACGAGCAGTACTTC
TRBJ1-1 | TRBV5-5 | many | . | CASSSPGTREAFF | TGTGCCAGCAGCTCCCCCGGGACACGTGAAGCTTTCTTT
TRBJ2-7 | TRBV5-1 | many | . | CASSLREGYEQYF | TGCGCCAGCAGCTTGCGTGAGGGCTACGAGCAGTACTTC
TRBJ1-2 | TRBV3-1 | many | . | CASSQEAASYGYTF | TGTGCCAGCAGCCAAGAGGCGGCATCCTATGGCTACACCTTC
TRBJ2-3 | TRBV5-6 | . | TRBD1 | CASSSDRDGTQYF | TGTGCCAGCAGTTCGGACAGGGACGGTACGCAGTATTTT
TRBJ1-3 | TRBV7-6 | many | TRBD1 | CASSSTGGGGNTIYF | TGTGCCAGCAGCTCTACAGGGGGCGGTGGAAACACCATATATTTT
TRBJ2-5 | TRBV10-2 | many | . | CASSEEVVETQYF | TGCGCCAGCAGTGAGGAGGTGGTGGAGACCCAGTACTTC
TRBJ2-3 | TRBV20-1 | many | . | CSASVLGPPTTDTQYF | TGCAGTGCTAGCGTTTTAGGACCGCCTACCACAGATACGCAGTATTTT
TRBJ1-5 | TRBV5-5 | many | . | CASSLEAVSNQPQHF | TGTGCCAGCAGCTTGGAGGCAGTTAGCAATCAGCCCCAGCATTTT
TRBJ1-1 | TRBV7-3 | many | . | CASSLSGGAAFF | TGTGCCAGCAGCTTATCTGGGGGGGCGGCTTTCTTT
TRBJ2-1 | TRBV2 | many | TRBD1 | CASSDRGHEQFF | TGTGCCAGCTCTGACAGGGGTCATGAGCAGTTCTTC
TRBJ2-1 | TRBV5-1 | many | TRBD1 | CASSFTGTGIYNEQFF | TGCGCCAGCAGCTTTACCGGGACAGGGATATACAATGAGCAGTTCTTC
TRBJ2-2 | TRBV7-2 | many | . | CASSLGFAGSKNTGELFF | TGTGCCAGCAGCTTAGGGTTCGCGGGGTCGAAGAACACCGGGGAGCTGTTTTTT